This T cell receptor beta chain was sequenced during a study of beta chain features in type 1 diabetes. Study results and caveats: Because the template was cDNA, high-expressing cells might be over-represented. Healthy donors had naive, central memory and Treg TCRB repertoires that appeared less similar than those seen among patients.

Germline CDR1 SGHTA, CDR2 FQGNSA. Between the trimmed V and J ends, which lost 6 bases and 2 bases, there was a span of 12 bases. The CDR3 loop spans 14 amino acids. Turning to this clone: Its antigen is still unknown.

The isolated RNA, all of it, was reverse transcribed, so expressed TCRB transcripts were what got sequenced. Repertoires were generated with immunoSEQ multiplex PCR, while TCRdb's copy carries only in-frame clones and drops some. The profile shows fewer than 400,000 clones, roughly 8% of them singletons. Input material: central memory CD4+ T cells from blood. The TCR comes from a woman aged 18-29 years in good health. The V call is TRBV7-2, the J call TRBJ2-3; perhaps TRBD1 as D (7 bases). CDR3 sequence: CASRRDSHTDTQYF. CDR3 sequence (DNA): TGTGCCAGCAGGCGGGACAGCCACACAGATACGCAGTATTTT.